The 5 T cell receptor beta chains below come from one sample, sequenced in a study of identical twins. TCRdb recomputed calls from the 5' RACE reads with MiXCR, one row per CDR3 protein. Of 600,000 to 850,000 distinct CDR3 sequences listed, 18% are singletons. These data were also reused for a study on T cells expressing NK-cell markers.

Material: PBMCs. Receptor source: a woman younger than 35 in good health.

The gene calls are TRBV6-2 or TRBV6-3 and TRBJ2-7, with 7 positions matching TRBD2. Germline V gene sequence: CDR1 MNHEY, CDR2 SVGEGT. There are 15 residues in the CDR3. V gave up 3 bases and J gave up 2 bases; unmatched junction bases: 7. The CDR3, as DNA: TGTGCCAGCAGTTATAAGGCTAGCGGACCCTACGAGCAGTACTTC. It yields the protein CASSYKASGPYEQYF.

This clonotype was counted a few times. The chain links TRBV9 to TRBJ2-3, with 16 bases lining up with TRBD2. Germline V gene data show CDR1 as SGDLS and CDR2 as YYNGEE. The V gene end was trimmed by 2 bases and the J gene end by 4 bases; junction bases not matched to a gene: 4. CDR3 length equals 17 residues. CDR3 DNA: TGTGCCAGCAGCGTGGGACTAGCGGGGGGGTCGGCAGATACGCAGTATTTT. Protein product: CASSVGLAGGSADTQYF.

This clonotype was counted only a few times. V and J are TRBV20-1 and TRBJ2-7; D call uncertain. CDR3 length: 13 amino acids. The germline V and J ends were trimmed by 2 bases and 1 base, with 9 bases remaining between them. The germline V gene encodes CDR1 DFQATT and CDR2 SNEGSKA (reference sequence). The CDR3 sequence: CSARMGTSYEQYF. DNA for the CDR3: TGCAGTGCTAGAATGGGCACTTCCTACGAGCAGTACTTC.

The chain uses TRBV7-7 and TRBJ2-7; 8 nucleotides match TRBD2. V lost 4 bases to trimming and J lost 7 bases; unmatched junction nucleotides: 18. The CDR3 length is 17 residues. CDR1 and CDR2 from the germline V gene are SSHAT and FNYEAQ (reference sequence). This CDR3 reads CASSSGPERAGVGEQYF. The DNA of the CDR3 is TGTGCCAGCAGCTCCGGGCCGGAAAGAGCGGGAGTGGGGGAGCAGTACTTC.

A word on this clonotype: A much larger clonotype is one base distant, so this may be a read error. The CDR3 bases are TGTGCCAGCAGTTTAGGCGAGACCACCTACGAGCAGTACTTC. Translated, it gives CASSLGETTYEQYF. The chain is built from TRBV12-3 or TRBV12-4 and TRBJ2-7; D not certain. Trimming stripped 1 base from V and 2 bases from J, with 9 bases between. The CDR3 loop spans 14 amino acids.